The T cell receptor beta chain described here comes from a study of cytomegalovirus exposure and HLA in healthy donors. Primers included in the PCR were 60 Vbeta and 13 Jbeta primers. Repertoires were generated with immunoSEQ multiplex PCR, while TCRdb's copy carries only in-frame clones and drops some. Of 85,000 to 120,000 clones in the sample, 71% were seen once. This clone was observed a handful of times. Its antigen is still unknown. The study, taken as a whole, reports: Most TCR beta V segments were productive about 87% or about 30% of the time in an earlier analysis. It was taken for granted in presence/absence analyses that sequencing depth across donors was roughly uniform. Researchers reported from a later analysis that most CMV-associated TCR beta chains appeared HLA-restricted. TCR beta V- and J-gene trimming was later associated with a missense DCLRE1C variant.

Sequences were obtained from PBMCs. This clonotype was sampled from a female donor in good health and CMV-seronegative.

The CDR3 sequence is CARDSGGDTYEQYF. CDR3 in DNA: TGTGCCCGGGATAGCGGGGGGGATACCTACGAGCAGTACTTC. This sequence joins TRBV30 and TRBJ2-7, with 11 bases matching TRBD2. Trimming removed 8 bases from V and 2 bases from J; junction bases left unmatched: 8. This CDR3 is 14 amino acids long. Looked up from germline, CDR1 is GTSNPN and CDR2 is SVGIG (reference sequence).